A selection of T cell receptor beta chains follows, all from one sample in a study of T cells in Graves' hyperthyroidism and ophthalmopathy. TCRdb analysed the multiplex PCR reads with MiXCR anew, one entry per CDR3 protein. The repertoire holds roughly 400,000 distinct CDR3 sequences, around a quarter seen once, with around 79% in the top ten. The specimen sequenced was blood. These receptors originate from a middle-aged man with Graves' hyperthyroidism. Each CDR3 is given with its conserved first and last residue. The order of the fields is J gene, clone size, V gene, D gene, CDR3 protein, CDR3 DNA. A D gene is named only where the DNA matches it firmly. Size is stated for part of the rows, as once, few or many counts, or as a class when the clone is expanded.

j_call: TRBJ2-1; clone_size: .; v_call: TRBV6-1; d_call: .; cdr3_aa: CASPLNNEQFF; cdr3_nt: TGTGCCAGCCCTCTGAACAATGAGCAGTTCTTC
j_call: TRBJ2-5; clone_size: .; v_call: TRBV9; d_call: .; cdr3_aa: CASSVAPQGARETQYF; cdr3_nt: TGTGCCAGCAGCGTAGCCCCGCAGGGTGCGAGAGAGACCCAGTACTTC
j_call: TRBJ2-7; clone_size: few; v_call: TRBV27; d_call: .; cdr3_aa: CASRNTEYSYEQYF; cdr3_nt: TGTGCCAGCAGGAACACAGAGTACTCCTACGAGCAGTACTTC
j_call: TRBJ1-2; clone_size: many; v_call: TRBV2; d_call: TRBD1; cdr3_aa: CASSDRGPRGYTF; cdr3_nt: TGTGCCAGCAGTGACAGGGGGCCTCGGGGCTACACCTTC
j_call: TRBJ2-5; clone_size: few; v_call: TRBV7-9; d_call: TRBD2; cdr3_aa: CASSRYRTSGAIPLQETQYF; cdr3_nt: TGTGCCAGCAGCAGATACCGGACTAGCGGGGCAATTCCACTCCAAGAGACCCAGTACTTC
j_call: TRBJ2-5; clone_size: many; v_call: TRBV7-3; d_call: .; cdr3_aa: CASSLTNQETQYF; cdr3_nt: TGTGCCAGCAGCTTAACTAACCAAGAGACCCAGTACTTC
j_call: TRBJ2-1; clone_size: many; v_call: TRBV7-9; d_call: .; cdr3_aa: CASSYTSYNEQFF; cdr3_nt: TGTGCCAGCAGCTACACTAGCTACAATGAGCAGTTCTTC
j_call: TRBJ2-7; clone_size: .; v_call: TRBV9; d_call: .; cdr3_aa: CASSPPSGAYEQYF; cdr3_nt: TGTGCCAGCAGCCCCCCCAGCGGCGCCTACGAGCAGTACTTC
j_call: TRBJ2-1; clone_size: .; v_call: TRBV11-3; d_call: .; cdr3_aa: CASSLEGGRYNEQFF; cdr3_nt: TGTGCCAGCAGCTTAGAAGGGGGGAGGTACAATGAGCAGTTCTTC
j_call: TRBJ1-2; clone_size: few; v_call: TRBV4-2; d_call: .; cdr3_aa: CASSQVGTGSNYGYTF; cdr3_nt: TGTGCCAGCAGCCAAGTAGGCACAGGGTCTAACTATGGCTACACCTTC
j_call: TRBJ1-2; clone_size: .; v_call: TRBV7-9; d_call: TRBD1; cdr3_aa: CASSSSNRGQDGYTF; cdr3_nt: TGTGCCAGCAGCTCCAGCAACAGGGGGCAGGATGGCTACACCTTC
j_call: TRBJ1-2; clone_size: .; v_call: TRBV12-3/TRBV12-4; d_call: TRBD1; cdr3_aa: CASRGGTAVYGYTF; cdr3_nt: TGTGCCAGCAGGGGGGGGACAGCTGTCTATGGCTACACCTTC
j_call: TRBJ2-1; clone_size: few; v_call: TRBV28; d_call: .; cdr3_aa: CASSLLASPRPEQFF; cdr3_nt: TGTGCCAGCAGTTTATTGGCCAGCCCCAGACCTGAGCAGTTCTTC
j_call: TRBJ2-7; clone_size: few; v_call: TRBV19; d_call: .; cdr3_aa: CSTAGQSYEQYF; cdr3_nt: TGTTCTACAGCGGGACAGTCCTACGAGCAGTACTTC
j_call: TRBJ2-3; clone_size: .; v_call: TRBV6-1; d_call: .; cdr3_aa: CARRSSGEVGGGDTQYF; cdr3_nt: TGTGCCAGAAGATCAAGCGGGGAGGTGGGGGGCGGAGATACGCAGTATTTT
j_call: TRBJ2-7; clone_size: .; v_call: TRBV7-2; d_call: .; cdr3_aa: CASSEYGPSEQYF; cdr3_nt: TGTGCCAGCAGTGAATATGGGCCGAGCGAGCAGTACTTC
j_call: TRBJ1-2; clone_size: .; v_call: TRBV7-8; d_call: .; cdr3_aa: CASSVTENYGYTF; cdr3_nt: TGTGCCAGCAGCGTGACTGAAAACTATGGCTACACCTTC
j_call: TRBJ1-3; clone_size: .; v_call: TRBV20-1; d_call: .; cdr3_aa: CSARESGNSGNTIYF; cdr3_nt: TGCAGTGCTAGAGAGTCAGGGAACTCTGGAAACACCATATATTTT
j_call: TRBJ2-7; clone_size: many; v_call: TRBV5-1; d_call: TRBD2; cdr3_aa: CASSWTLAGGGEQYF; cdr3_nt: TGCGCCAGCAGCTGGACACTAGCGGGAGGTGGCGAGCAGTACTTC
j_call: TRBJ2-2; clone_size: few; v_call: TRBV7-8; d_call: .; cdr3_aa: CASSLVGLYTGELFF; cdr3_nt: TGTGCCAGCAGCTTAGTGGGACTCTACACCGGGGAGCTGTTTTTT
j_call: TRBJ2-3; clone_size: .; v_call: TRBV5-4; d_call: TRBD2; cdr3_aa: CASSLAERLTDTQYF; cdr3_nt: TGTGCCAGCAGCCTAGCGGAAAGGCTTACAGATACGCAGTATTTT
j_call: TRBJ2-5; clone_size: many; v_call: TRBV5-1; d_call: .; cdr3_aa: CASRLSSQETQYF; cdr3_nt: TGCGCCAGCAGACTCAGCTCCCAAGAGACCCAGTACTTC
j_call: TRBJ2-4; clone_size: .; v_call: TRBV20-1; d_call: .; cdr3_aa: CSAMGLAGRIQYF; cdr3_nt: TGCAGTGCTATGGGGCTAGCAGGGCGAATTCAGTACTTC
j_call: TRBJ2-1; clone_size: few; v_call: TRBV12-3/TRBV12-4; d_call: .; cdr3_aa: CASSLLGGSLNEQFF; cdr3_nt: TGTGCCAGCAGTTTATTGGGCGGGTCTCTGAATGAGCAGTTCTTC
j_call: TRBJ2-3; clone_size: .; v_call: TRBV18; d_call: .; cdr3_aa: CASSPPILGREVTDTQYF; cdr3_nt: TGTGCCAGCTCACCACCGATACTAGGGAGAGAGGTCACAGATACGCAGTATTTT
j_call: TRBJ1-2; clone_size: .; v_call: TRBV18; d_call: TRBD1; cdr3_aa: CASSPSGQVYYGYTF; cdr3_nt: TGTGCCAGCTCACCATCGGGACAGGTTTACTATGGCTACACCTTC
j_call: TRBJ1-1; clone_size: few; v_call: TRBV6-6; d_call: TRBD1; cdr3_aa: CASSYRQGRAFF; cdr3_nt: TGTGCCAGCAGTTACCGACAGGGAAGAGCTTTCTTT
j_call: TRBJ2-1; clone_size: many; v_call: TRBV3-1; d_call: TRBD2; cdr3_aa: CASSQEMVAGNEQFF; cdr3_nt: TGTGCCAGCAGCCAAGAAATGGTAGCGGGCAATGAGCAGTTCTTC
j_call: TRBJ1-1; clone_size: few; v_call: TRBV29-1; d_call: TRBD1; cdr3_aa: CSVRDRGPMNTEAFF; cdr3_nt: TGCAGCGTCCGGGACAGGGGGCCCATGAACACTGAAGCTTTCTTT
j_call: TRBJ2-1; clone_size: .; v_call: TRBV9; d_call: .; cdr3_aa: CASSGPSGNEQFF; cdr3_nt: TGTGCCAGCAGCGGCCCGTCTGGGAATGAGCAGTTCTTC
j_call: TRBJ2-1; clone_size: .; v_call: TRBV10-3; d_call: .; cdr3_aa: CATRDSTNNEQFF; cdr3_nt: TGTGCCACCCGGGACTCCACTAACAATGAGCAGTTCTTC
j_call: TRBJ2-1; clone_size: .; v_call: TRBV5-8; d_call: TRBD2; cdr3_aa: CASSLTAGGQFF; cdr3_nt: TGTGCCAGCAGCTTGACGGCGGGAGGGCAGTTCTTC
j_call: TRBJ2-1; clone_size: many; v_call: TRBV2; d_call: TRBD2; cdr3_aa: CASRDIAGEGYNEQFF; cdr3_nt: TGTGCCAGCAGGGATATAGCGGGAGAAGGTTACAATGAGCAGTTCTTC
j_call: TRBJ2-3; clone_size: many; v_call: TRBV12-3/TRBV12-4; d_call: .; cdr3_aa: CASSGSTDTQYF; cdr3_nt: TGTGCCAGCAGCGGTAGCACAGATACGCAGTATTTT
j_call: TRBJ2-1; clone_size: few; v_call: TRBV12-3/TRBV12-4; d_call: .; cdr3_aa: CASSPHGSLYNEQFF; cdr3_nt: TGTGCCAGCAGTCCCCACGGGAGTTTATACAATGAGCAGTTCTTC
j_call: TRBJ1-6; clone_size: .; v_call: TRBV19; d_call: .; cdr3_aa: CASSSDYNSPLHF; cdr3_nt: TGTGCCAGTAGTTCAGACTATAATTCACCCCTCCACTTT
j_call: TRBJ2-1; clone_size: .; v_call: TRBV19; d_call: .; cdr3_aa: CASSPPPSYNEQFF; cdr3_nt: TGTGCCAGTAGTCCCCCGCCGTCCTACAATGAGCAGTTCTTC
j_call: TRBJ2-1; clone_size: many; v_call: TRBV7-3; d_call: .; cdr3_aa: CASSFGGSRDEQFF; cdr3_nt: TGTGCCAGCAGCTTCGGAGGGAGTAGGGATGAGCAGTTCTTC
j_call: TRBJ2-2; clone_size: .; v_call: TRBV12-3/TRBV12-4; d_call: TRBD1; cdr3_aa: CASSLTTGWTGELFF; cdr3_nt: TGTGCCAGCAGTTTAACGACAGGGTGGACCGGGGAGCTGTTTTTT
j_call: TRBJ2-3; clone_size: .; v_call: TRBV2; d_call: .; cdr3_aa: CASSDAKSLAKDTQYF; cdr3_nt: TGTGCCAGCAGTGACGCAAAGAGTCTAGCGAAGGATACGCAGTATTTT
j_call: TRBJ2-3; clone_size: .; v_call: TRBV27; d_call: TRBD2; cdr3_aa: CASRPGTSWADTQYF; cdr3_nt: TGTGCCAGCAGACCAGGGACTAGCTGGGCAGATACGCAGTATTTT
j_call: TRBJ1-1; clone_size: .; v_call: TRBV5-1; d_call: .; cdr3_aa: CASSFGSPFNTEAFF; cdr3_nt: TGCGCCAGCAGCTTTGGGTCCCCCTTCAACACTGAAGCTTTCTTT
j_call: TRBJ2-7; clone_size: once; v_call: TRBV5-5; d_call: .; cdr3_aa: CASSQPALGSAFGVEQYF; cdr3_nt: TGTGCCAGCAGCCAACCAGCCCTAGGGTCGGCCTTTGGGGTCGAGCAGTACTTC
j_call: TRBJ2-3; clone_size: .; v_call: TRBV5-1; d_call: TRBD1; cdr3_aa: CASRTGYTDTQYF; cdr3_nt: TGCGCCAGCCGGACAGGGTACACAGATACGCAGTATTTT
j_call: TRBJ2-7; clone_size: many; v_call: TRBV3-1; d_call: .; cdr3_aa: CASSQVSGETWEQYF; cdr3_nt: TGTGCCAGCAGCCAAGTCTCGGGAGAGACTTGGGAGCAGTACTTC
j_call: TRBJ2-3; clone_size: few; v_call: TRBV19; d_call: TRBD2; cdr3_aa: CASNLRAGAPDTQYF; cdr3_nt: TGTGCCAGTAACCTCAGAGCGGGAGCCCCAGATACGCAGTATTTT
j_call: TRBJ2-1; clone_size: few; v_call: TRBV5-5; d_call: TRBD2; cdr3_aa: CASSPTSEGRQQFF; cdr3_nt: TGTGCCAGCAGCCCGACTAGCGAAGGTCGGCAGCAGTTCTTC
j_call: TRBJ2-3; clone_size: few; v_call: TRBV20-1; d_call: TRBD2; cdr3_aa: CSARYSGRDTQYF; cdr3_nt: TGCAGTGCTAGGTATAGCGGGAGGGATACGCAGTATTTT
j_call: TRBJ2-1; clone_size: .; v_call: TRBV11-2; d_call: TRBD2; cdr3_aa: CASSFVSGGYNEQFF; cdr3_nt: TGTGCCAGCAGCTTTGTTTCGGGAGGGTACAATGAGCAGTTCTTC
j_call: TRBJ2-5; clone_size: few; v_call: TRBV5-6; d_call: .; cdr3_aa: CASSYMTRGGAETQYF; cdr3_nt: TGTGCCAGCAGCTATATGACTAGGGGAGGAGCAGAGACCCAGTACTTC
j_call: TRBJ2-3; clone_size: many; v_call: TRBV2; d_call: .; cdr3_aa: CASSEGGVTTDTQYF; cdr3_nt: TGTGCCAGCAGTGAAGGTGGGGTTACCACAGATACGCAGTATTTT